The 17 T cell receptor beta chains below come from one sample, sequenced in a study of monozygotic twins with inflammatory bowel disease. TCRdb reprocessed the 5' RACE reads and keeps a single row for each CDR3 protein, giving no DNA. Recorded for this sample: fewer than 450,000 distinct CDR3 sequences. The sequenced material came from blood. Every receptor here comes from a human donor with ulcerative colitis or Crohn's disease, or a healthy co-twin of an affected twin (not recorded which).

The genes are TRBV12-3 or TRBV12-4 and TRBJ2-3. The CDR3 sequence is 12 residues long. The CDR3 loop reads CASSFSSNAQYF.

This chain joins TRBV5-1 and TRBJ2-5; TCRdb returns TRBD1, unconfirmable since there is no DNA. The germline CDR1 and CDR2 sequences are SGHRS and YFSETQ. This CDR3 has 11 residues. CDR3 region: CASSFPGTQYF.

The chain joins TRBV5-1 to TRBJ2-1; the TCRdb D gene call, TRBD1, has no DNA to confirm it. This CDR3 region has 16 residues. Germline V gene lookup returns CDR1 SGHRS and CDR2 YFSETQ. CDR3 in amino acids: CASSSDRTGDYNEQFF. Combining the CDR3 with reference TRBV5-1 and TRBJ2-1 gives the whole variable domain KAGVTQTPRYLIKTRGQQVTLSCSPISGHRSVSWYQQTPGQGLQFLFEYFSETQRNKGNFPGRFSGRQFSNSRSEMNVSTLELGDSALYLCASSSDRTGDYNEQFFGPGTRLTVL.

This CDR3 is CASSLFGQETQYF. The gene calls are TRBV7-2 and TRBJ2-5. CDR3 length: 13 amino acids. Germline assignment: CDR1 SGHTA and CDR2 FQGNSA.

The chain uses TRBV5-1 and TRBJ2-7; TCRdb selects TRBD1, and the lack of DNA leaves this call unchecked. The CDR3 totals 15 residues. Per germline, CDR1 SGHRS and CDR2 YFSETQ. The chain's CDR3 is CASSWTGTDTYEQYF.

J is TRBJ2-3 and V is TRBV4-2; TCRdb picks TRBD1, but there is no DNA to check that call. From germline, CDR1 is LGHNA and CDR2 YNFKEQ. The CDR3 has 18 residues. CDR3 sequence: CASSQDPTGRRSADTQYF.

The chain links TRBV6-1 to TRBJ2-3; TCRdb's D gene call, TRBD1, goes unchecked for lack of DNA. Germline V gene lookup returns CDR1 MNHNS and CDR2 SASEGT. This CDR3 is 14 amino acids long. This chain's CDR3 is CASQAGVETDTQYF.

The V gene is TRBV4-1, the J gene TRBJ2-7; TCRdb's D gene call, TRBD1, goes unchecked for lack of DNA. The germline gives CDR1 MGHRA, CDR2 YSYEKL. The CDR3 spans 16 residues. The CDR3 region is CASSRGRTGSTYEQYF.

The chain uses TRBV24-1 and TRBJ2-4; the TCRdb call, TRBD1, lacks DNA for checking. In germline, CDR1 is KGHDR, CDR2 SFDVKD. The CDR3 covers 15 residues. CDR3 loop: CATSDPDTPGNIQYF.

The chain employs TRBV12-3 or TRBV12-4 and TRBJ1-1. The CDR3 consists of 16 residues. CDR3 amino acids: CASSLPRRGLNTEAFF.

This sequence joins TRBV10-3 and TRBJ2-7; TCRdb's D gene call, TRBD1, goes unchecked for lack of DNA. The germline V gene encodes CDR1 ENHRY and CDR2 SYGVKD. This CDR3 comprises 15 residues. The CDR3 loop reads CAISADRGYSYEQYF.

The chain couples TRBV6-5 to TRBJ2-5; TCRdb's D call of TRBD2 is untestable without DNA. The CDR3 length is 13 residues. Germline V CDR1 and CDR2: MNHEY, SVGAGI. CDR3: CASSYLGGETQNF.

The chain joins TRBV20-1 to TRBJ2-4; TCRdb calls TRBD1, which cannot be checked without DNA. The CDR3 is 12 residues long. Germline CDR1 and CDR2: DFQATT and SNEGSKA (reference sequence). The CDR3 loop is CSALTPLTGQYF.

This chain uses TRBV7-3 with TRBJ2-5; there is no DNA to check the TCRdb D call of TRBD2. The length of the CDR3 is 16 residues. Germline V gene data show CDR1 as SGHTA and CDR2 as FQGTGA. The chain's CDR3 is CASSSRASGEGETQYF.

CDR3 protein: CSARDQALRGNGGEQYF. The chain recombines TRBV20-1 with TRBJ2-7; absent DNA, TCRdb's TRBD1 call cannot be checked. The CDR3 has 17 amino acids. Germline lookup yields CDR1 DFQATT and CDR2 SNEGSKA (reference sequence).

The chain joins TRBV12-3 or TRBV12-4 to TRBJ1-2. The CDR3 has 11 amino acids. The CDR3 sequence is CASSLLNVYTF.

V usage is TRBV5-4 and J usage is TRBJ2-1; without DNA, the TCRdb call of TRBD2 cannot be checked. The CDR3 length is 15 residues. Per germline, CDR1 SGHNT and CDR2 YYREEE (reference sequence). This CDR3 is CASSLLAGGGNEQFF.